The clone carrying this T cell receptor beta chain was detected ten times or more. This specimen belongs to a study of response to subunit inactivated influenza vaccine. The V end lost 0 bases, the J end lost 3 bases, and 6 bases lay between the germline ends. The CDR3 is made up of 14 amino acids. Each CDR3 protein gets one entry after TCRdb re-called the RT-PCR reads with MiXCR. The table shows about 540,000 distinct CDR3 sequences, with approximately 24% occurring only once. This sample was also put to use in a study of T cells expressing NK-cell markers. As that report states: It was by 5'RACE template switching with UMIs that TCR beta cDNA was made. Sequencing covered eight donors, seven HCMV-seropositive and one seronegative. The study found dominant NKG2C+ clonotypes at about 1.0-8% of CD8+ T cells in 5 or 6 donors.

V and J are TRBV12-3 or TRBV12-4 and TRBJ1-3; D remains ambiguous. The TCR sequence derives from a man in his forties or fifties who received an inactivated influenza vaccine. This specimen was CD4+ T cells sorted from PBMCs, taken about 12 days after vaccination. The CDR3 spells CASSLASVGNTIYF. The CDR3 coding sequence is TGTGCCAGCAGTTTAGCTTCCGTTGGAAACACCATATATTTT.